Many counts were recorded for the clone carrying this T cell receptor beta chain. The target antigen is unknown. Losses at the gene ends were 2 bases for V and 5 bases for J; bases not matched to a gene: 7. Germline CDR1 and CDR2: DFQATT and SNEGSKA (reference sequence). There are 14 residues in the CDR3. The authors made TCR beta libraries by quantitative 5'-RACE with molecular barcodes. TCRdb re-analysed the 5' RACE reads in MiXCR, keeping a single row per CDR3 protein. The sample has roughly 220,000 distinct CDR3 sequences; roughly a tenth are singletons. The data were taken from a study of CD8 T cells in ankylosing spondylitis. Study observations and caveats: Seemingly characteristic of ankylosing spondylitis blood was a TCR beta motif consisting of about 8 highly homologous variants. Previously reported in reactive arthritis synovial fluid and blood were some of the motif variants.

The chain joins TRBV20-1 to TRBJ1-1, with 8 bases that match TRBD1. This clonotype was sampled from a male donor with ankylosing spondylitis or in good health (not recorded which). Sequencing was done on a sample of blood, either unsorted or a sorted T cell fraction (not recorded which). CDR3: CSARIRGRGTEAFF. The CDR3 nucleotides read TGCAGTGCTAGAATCAGGGGGCGCGGGACTGAAGCTTTCTTT.